The rows below give T cell receptor beta chains drawn from one sample of a study of shared clonotypes between healthy human individuals. Assay used: immunoSEQ multiplex PCR; TCRdb lists only in-frame clones, some missing. The sample holds millions of clones, around nine tenths seen once. The sequencing input was naive CD4+ T cells sorted from blood. All receptors derive from a man younger than 35 in good health. The CDR3 runs from the conserved cysteine through the conserved F or W. Each record gives: clone size, CDR3 length, V gene, CDR3 protein. Part of the rows lack a size; the others show once, few, many or a class for expanded clones.

NA 18 TRBV14 CASSHPVSRQGTTYEQYF
NA 16 TRBV19 CASSNPGTTLGGGYTF
NA 15 TRBV5-1 CASSLEGIQNNEQFF
once 14 TRBV6-5 CASSSVGMNTEAFF
NA 16 TRBV5-6 CASSPIPSTGRDTQYF
NA 11 TRBV7-2 CASSGTYEQYF
NA 13 TRBV18 CASSAGTETEAFF
NA 11 TRBV2 CASRSLGEQYF
NA 13 TRBV2 CASMRDRDYGYTF
NA 15 TRBV7-2 CASSLVGGGNQPQHF
NA 15 TRBV6-5 CASSPLRGTSYEQYF
NA 16 TRBV28 CASSFSRQGARQPQHF
NA 15 TRBV11-3 CASGTGTGNTGELFF
NA 16 TRBV6-5 CASSYVGTSGLYEQFF
NA 15 TRBV10-3 CAISESGTGSTEAFF
once 15 TRBV7-6 CASSLAQTGTYEQYF
NA 15 TRBV11-2 CASSGTAAGANVLTF
NA 12 TRBV29-1 CSASGGDTEAFF
NA 16 TRBV19 CASSFRDRGPAGELFF
NA 14 TRBV7-6 CASSLARGGIGQYF
NA 13 TRBV5-1 CASSSPKVETQYF
NA 15 TRBV6-1 CASSEATGGIYGYTF
NA 16 TRBV7-2 CASSLQSGRAGETQYF
NA 15 TRBV5-1 CASSSTGGSYNEQFF
NA 15 TRBV6-4 CASSDSSAGGDTQYF
NA 16 TRBV10-3 CAISDPGQWGTGELFF
NA 13 TRBV10-3 CAITGLGSYEQYF
NA 13 TRBV2 CASTRGSGNTIYF
NA 15 TRBV5-1 CASSLEGRGNEKLFF
NA 14 TRBV7-9 CASTTRQGSDPLHF
NA 14 TRBV15 CATSRDWGPTEAFF